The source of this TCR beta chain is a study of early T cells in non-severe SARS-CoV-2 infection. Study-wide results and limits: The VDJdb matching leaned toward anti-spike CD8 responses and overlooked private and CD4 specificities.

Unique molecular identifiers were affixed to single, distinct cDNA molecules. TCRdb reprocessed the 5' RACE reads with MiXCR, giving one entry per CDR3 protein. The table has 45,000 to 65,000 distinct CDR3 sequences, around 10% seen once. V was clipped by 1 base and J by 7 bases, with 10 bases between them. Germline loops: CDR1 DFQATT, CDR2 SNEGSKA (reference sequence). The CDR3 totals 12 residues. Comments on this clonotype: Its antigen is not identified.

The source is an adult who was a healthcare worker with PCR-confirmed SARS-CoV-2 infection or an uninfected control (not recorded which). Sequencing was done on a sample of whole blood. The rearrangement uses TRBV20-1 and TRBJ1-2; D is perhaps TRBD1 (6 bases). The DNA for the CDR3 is TGCAGTGCTAGAGGACAGGATCTTGGCTACACCTTC. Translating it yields CSARGQDLGYTF.